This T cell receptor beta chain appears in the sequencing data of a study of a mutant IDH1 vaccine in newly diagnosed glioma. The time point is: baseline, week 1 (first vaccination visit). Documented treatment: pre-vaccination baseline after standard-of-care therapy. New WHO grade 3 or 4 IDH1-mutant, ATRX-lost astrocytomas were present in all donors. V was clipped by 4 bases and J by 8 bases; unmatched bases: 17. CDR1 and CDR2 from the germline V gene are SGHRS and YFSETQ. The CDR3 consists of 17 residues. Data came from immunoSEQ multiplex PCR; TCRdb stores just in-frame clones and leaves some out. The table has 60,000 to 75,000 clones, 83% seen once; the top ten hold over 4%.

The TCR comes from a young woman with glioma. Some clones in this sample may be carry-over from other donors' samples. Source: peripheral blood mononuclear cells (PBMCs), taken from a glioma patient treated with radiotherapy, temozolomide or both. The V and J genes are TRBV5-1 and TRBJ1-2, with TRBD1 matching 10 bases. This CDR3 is CASSPGISGTGATGYTF. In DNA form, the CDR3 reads TGCGCCAGCAGCCCGGGGATATCCGGGACAGGGGCAACAGGCTACACCTTC.